The 9 T cell receptor beta chains presented below share a single source sample, sequenced in a study of CD8 T cells in Susac syndrome. Random hexamers primed reverse transcription of about 0.5 to 1 ug RNA. MiXCR, applied by TCRdb to the immunoSEQ multiplex PCR reads, yields one record per CDR3 protein. The table lists about 120,000 distinct CDR3 sequences, approximately 90% of them singletons, with 0.12% in the top ten. The specimen sequenced was CD8+ T cells from PBMCs. The receptors here all came from a human donor in good health.

The CDR3 nucleotides read TGTGCCAGTAGTCATCAGGGTTCCTCGGCCTATGGCTACACCTTC. It specifies CASSHQGSSAYGYTF. The rearrangement uses TRBV19 and TRBJ1-2; weak D call: TRBD1 (5 bases). With 5 bases removed from V and 4 bases from J, the gap between germline ends came to 17 bases. In germline, CDR1 is LNHDA, CDR2 SQIVND (reference sequence). This CDR3 spans 15 amino acids.

The genes are TRBV11-2 and TRBJ1-2; D might be TRBD1 (5 bases). CDR1 is SGHAT, CDR2 FQNNGV, per germline. Trimming stripped 5 bases from V and 5 bases from J, with 12 bases between. This CDR3 has 13 amino acids. The CDR3 region has the DNA TGTGCCAGCAGCCCCGAATGGGGGTATGGCTACACCTTC. Amino acid sequence: CASSPEWGYGYTF.

The rearrangement uses TRBV25-1 and TRBJ2-7; 9 nucleotides align to TRBD2. The CDR3 runs 15 residues. Germline assignment: CDR1 MGHDK and CDR2 SYGVNS. V gave up 7 bases and J gave up 5 bases; unmatched junction bases: 12. CDR3 amino acids: CASTQSGTSPHEQYF. For the CDR3, the DNA is TGTGCCAGCACCCAGTCCGGGACTAGCCCCCACGAGCAGTACTTC.

The chain is built from TRBV6-5 and TRBJ1-2; D is undetermined. The CDR3 spans 14 residues. Germline V lookup: CDR1 MNHEY, CDR2 SVGAGI. The V end lost 0 bases, the J end lost 3 bases, and 8 bases lay between the germline ends. The CDR3 protein is CASSYSESDYGYTF. The CDR3 bases are TGTGCCAGCAGTTACTCCGAATCGGACTATGGCTACACCTTC.

This clonotype was seen once. The rearrangement links TRBV20-1 to TRBJ2-7; a weak D match, TRBD2 (6 bases). V dropped 2 bases and J dropped 7 bases, with 15 bases sitting between them. The CDR3 covers 13 residues. Germline CDR1 and CDR2: DFQATT and SNEGSKA (reference sequence). The CDR3 DNA reads as TGCAGTGCTAGATTGGGGGGATATCAGGAGCAGTACTTC. Translated, it gives CSARLGGYQEQYF.

The CDR3 sequence is CASSSQYSGRRGGGELFF. The CDR3 nucleotides are TGTGCCAGCAGTTCCCAGTATAGCGGGAGACGAGGCGGCGGGGAGCTGTTTTTT. The V and J genes are TRBV6-2 or TRBV6-3 and TRBJ2-2; 9 bases align to TRBD2. V lost 4 bases to trimming and J lost 7 bases; unmatched junction nucleotides: 16. Germline CDR1 is MNHEY and CDR2 is SVGEGT. The length of the CDR3 is 18 residues.

V is TRBV5-1 and J is TRBJ1-5, with D hard to call. This CDR3 contains 14 residues. Trimming removed 4 bases from V and 4 bases from J, with 12 bases in between. Per germline, CDR1 SGHRS and CDR2 YFSETQ. The CDR3 region has the DNA TGCGCCAGCAGCCCCGTCGGGATGAATCAGCCCCAGCATTTT. Its protein is CASSPVGMNQPQHF. Drawing the rest from reference TRBV5-1 and TRBJ1-5, the complete variable domain is KAGVTQTPRYLIKTRGQQVTLSCSPISGHRSVSWYQQTPGQGLQFLFEYFSETQRNKGNFPGRFSGRQFSNSRSEMNVSTLELGDSALYLCASSPVGMNQPQHFGDGTRLSIL.

The chain carries TRBV20-1 and TRBJ1-3, with D perhaps TRBD1 (6 bases). The CDR3 sequence is 11 residues long. V lost 4 bases to trimming and J lost 10 bases, with 11 bases between them. CDR1 and CDR2 (germline): DFQATT, SNEGSKA (reference sequence). In DNA, the CDR3 is TGCAGTGCTACCCCGGGGACAACCATATATTTT. Its translation: CSATPGTTIYF.

This clonotype was seen more than once but under ten times. This chain connects TRBV5-1 to TRBJ2-6; D remains ambiguous. Germline V lookup: CDR1 SGHRS, CDR2 YFSETQ. This CDR3 has 13 amino acids. The V and J ends lost 6 bases and 4 bases respectively, with 8 bases between them. The CDR3 is CASISPGANVLTF. CDR3 in DNA: TGCGCCAGCATCTCGCCGGGGGCCAACGTCCTGACTTTC.